The source of this TCR beta chain is a study of cytomegalovirus exposure and HLA in healthy donors. In the study overall: Findings of an earlier analysis included 117 million unique TCR beta sequences from 200 million or so T cells.

This CDR3 spans 14 amino acids. Germline values: CDR1 KGHSY, CDR2 FQNENV. Trimming removed 2 bases from V and 4 bases from J, with 8 bases in between. General study points: Presence/absence analyses rested on an assumption that sequencing depth was roughly uniform across donors. Reportedly, a later analysis found an Asian-associated ancestry cluster had fewer N-insertions than the roughly 700-donor mean.

On this clone: The antigen remains undetermined.

PCR involved 60 Vbeta and 13 Jbeta primers. Per the authors' pipeline: Around 12 million of around 85 million unique TCR beta chains were shared, per a later count. Libraries were prepared by immunoSEQ multiplex PCR; TCRdb keeps only in-frame clonotypes and omits some of them. D and trimming come from the DNA, and the V and J calls and clone size come from that table. The repertoire holds around 140,000 clones, with around 78% as singletons. This chain connects TRBV16 to TRBJ1-4, with D maybe TRBD1 (5 bases). The sequence derives from a woman aged 35 to 49 in good health and CMV-seropositive. The sample comprised PBMCs. As DNA, the CDR3 is TGTGCCAGCAGCCAACGGGGGATTAATGAAAAACTGTTTTTT. Amino acids: CASSQRGINEKLFF.